This TCR beta chain was documented in a study of T cell responses to AZD1222 COVID-19 vaccine. Overall study findings and caveats: Donor demographics were predominantly white British with a female majority; clonal diversity may be underestimated. Spike-specific TCR breadth and depth were elevated following two AZD1222 doses. All repertoire sampling was performed exclusively after the peak T cell response. The reported proportion of spike-specific TCRs targeting unmutated variant regions was nearly half.

TCRdb's table, derived via immunoSEQ multiplex PCR, lists solely in-frame clones and lacks some. The table lists 50,000 to 60,000 clones, approximately 88% of them singletons. The V end lost 5 bases, the J end lost 3 bases, and 11 bases lay between the germline ends. CDR3 length: 13 residues. CDR1 is MGHDK, CDR2 SYGVNS, per germline. As for this clone: Its cognate antigen is unknown.

This chain joins TRBV25-1 and TRBJ2-7, with D hard to call. This TCR derives from an adult in good health. This material consisted of peripheral blood, taken on day 0 of AZD1222 vaccination. The CDR3 here is CASSPGRFYEQYF. In nucleotides, the CDR3 is TGTGCCAGCAGTCCCGGACGGTTCTACGAGCAGTACTTC.